This TCR beta chain was observed in a study of metastatic and nonmetastatic thyroid tumors. A word on this clone: A much larger clone is a single base away; this may be a read error.

With MiXCR, TCRdb reprocessed the PCR reads. The table records about 82,000 clones, roughly an eighth of them present only once. Every patient underwent thyroid surgery untreated. The receptor comes from a female donor with papillary thyroid cancer or a benign thyroid nodule (not recorded which). Some clones in this sample may be carry-over from other donors' samples. The specimen was tumor tissue.

The CDR3 loop is CSARGPRWQEETQYF. The DNA of the CDR3 is TGCAGTGCTAGAGGCCCTCGGTGGCAAGAAGAGACCCAGTACTTC. The J gene is TRBJ2-5, the V gene TRBV20-1; D remains ambiguous. The CDR3 runs 15 residues. CDR1 DFQATT and CDR2 SNEGSKA come from the germline V gene (reference sequence). The V and J ends lost 1 base and 3 bases respectively, with 15 bases between them.